This T cell receptor (beta chain) was sequenced during a study of monozygotic twins with cystic fibrosis. This table comes from immunoSEQ multiplex PCR, and its TCRdb copy is limited to in-frame clones, with some not included. The data show 30,000 or so clones, roughly 96% seen once. Germline assignment: CDR1 SGHDT and CDR2 YYEEEE. The CDR3 sequence is 13 residues long. Trimming took 0 bases from V and 10 from J; bases not matched to a gene: 4. The receptor comes from a girl aged 2-10 years with cystic fibrosis. The rearrangement uses TRBV5-6 and TRBJ2-1, with 7 positions matching TRBD2. The sequencing input was blood. Written as DNA, the CDR3 is TGTGCCAGCAGCTTGGCCGATAGCGGGGAGCAGTTCTTC. This sequence encodes CASSLADSGEQFF.